Sequencing of this T cell receptor beta chain was carried out in a study of T cell repertoires in cytomegalovirus infection. Study in general: Recently identified HLA-C-restricted CMV epitopes were among the peptides used.

As regards this clonotype: Its specificity is unknown.

TCRdb reanalysed the reads using MiXCR and keeps one entry per CDR3 protein. The profile shows roughly 990,000 distinct CDR3 sequences, approximately 31% of them singletons. Germline CDR1 reads MDHEN; CDR2 reads SYDVKM. CDR3 length: 14 amino acids. Unmatched junction bases numbered 5, after V lost 3 bases and J lost 5 bases. The clonotype was recovered from a human donor in good health (CMV status not recorded). Some clones in this sample may be carry-over from other donors' samples. The sequenced sample was cultured CD8+ T cells from PBMCs, obtained from culture after CMV antigen stimulation. The rearrangement joins TRBV28 to TRBJ2-3, with TRBD2 matching 7 bases. This chain's CDR3 is CASSFWGGKDTQYF. The DNA of the CDR3 is TGTGCCAGCAGTTTCTGGGGGGGGAAAGATACGCAGTATTTT.